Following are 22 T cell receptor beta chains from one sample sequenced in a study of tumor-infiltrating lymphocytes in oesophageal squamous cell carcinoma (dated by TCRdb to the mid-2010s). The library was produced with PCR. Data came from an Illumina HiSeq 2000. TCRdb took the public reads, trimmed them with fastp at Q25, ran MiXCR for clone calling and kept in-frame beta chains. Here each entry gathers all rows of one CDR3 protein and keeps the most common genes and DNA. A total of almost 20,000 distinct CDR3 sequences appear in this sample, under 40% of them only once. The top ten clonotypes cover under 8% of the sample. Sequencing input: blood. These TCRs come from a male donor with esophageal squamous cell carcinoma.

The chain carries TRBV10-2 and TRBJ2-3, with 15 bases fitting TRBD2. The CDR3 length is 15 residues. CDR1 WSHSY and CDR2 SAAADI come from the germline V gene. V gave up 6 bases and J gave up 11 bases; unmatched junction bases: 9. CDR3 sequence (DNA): TGCGCCAGCAGCCTCGGACTAGCGGGGGGGGTGGTGCAGTATTTT. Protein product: CASSLGLAGGVVQYF.

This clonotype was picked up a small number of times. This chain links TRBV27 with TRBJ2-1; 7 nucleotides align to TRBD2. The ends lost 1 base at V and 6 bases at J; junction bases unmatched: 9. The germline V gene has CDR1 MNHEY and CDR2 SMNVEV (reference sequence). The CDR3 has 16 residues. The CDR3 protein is CASSLYLSSGRNEQFF. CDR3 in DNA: TGTGCCAGCAGTTTATATCTGTCTAGCGGACGCAATGAGCAGTTCTTC.

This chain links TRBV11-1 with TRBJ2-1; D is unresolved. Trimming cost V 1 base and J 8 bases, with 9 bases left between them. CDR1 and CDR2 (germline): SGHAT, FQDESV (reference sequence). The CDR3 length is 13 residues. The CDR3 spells CASSLGARDEQFF. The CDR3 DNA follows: TGTGCCAGCAGCTTAGGTGCCAGAGATGAGCAGTTCTTC.

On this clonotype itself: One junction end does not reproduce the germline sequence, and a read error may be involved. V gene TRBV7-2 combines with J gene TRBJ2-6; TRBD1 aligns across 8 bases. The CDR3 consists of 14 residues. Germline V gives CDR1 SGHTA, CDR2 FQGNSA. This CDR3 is CASSLGQGGGELYF. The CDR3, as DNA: TGTGCCAGCAGCCTCGGACAGGGCGGCGGGGAGCTGTACTTC. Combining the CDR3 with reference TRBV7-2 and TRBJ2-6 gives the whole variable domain GAGVSQSPSNKVTEKGKDVELRCDPISGHTALYWYRQSLGQGLEFLIYFQGNSAPDKSGLPSDRFSAERTGGSVSTLTIQRTQQEDSAVYLCASSLGQGGGELYFGAGSRLTVL.

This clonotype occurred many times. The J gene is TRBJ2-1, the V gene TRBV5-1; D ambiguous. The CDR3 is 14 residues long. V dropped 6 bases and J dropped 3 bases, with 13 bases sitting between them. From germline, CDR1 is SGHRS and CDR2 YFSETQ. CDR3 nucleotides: TGCGCCAGCACGTTCACACCGGGCTACAATGAGCAGTTCTTC. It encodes CASTFTPGYNEQFF.

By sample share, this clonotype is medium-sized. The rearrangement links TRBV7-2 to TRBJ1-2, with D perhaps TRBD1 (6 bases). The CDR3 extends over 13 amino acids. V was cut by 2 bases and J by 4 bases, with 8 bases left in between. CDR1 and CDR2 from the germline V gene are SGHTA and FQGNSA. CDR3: CASSLQDSYGYTF. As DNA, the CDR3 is TGTGCCAGCAGCTTACAGGACAGCTATGGCTACACCTTC.

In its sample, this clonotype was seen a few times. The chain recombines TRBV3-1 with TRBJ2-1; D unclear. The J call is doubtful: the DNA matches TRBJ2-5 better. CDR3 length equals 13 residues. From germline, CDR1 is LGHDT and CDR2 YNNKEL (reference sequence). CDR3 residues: CASSQPPQETQYF. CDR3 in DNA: TGTGCCAGCAGCCAGCCTCCTCAAGAGACCCAGTACTTC.

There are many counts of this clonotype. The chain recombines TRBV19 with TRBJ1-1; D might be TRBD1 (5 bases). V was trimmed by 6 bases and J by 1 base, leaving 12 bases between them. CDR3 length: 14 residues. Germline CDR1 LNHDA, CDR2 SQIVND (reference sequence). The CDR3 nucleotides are TGTGCCAGTAGATTGGGGACGGAGAACACTGAAGCTTTCTTT. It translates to CASRLGTENTEAFF.

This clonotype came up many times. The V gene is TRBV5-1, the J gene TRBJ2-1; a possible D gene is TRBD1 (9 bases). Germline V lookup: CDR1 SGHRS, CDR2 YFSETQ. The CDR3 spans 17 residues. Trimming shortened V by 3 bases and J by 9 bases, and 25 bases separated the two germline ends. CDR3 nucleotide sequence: TGCGCCAGCAGCTCAGGGGGGACAGGGACTAGTTCGTCTGAGCAGTTCTTC. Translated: CASSSGGTGTSSSEQFF.

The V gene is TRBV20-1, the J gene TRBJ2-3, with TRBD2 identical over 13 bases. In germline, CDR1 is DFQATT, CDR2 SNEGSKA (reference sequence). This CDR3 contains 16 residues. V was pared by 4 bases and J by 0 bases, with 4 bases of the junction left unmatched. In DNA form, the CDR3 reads TGCAGTGCTACTCGGACTAGCGGGGGTAGCACAGATACGCAGTATTTT. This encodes CSATRTSGGSTDTQYF.

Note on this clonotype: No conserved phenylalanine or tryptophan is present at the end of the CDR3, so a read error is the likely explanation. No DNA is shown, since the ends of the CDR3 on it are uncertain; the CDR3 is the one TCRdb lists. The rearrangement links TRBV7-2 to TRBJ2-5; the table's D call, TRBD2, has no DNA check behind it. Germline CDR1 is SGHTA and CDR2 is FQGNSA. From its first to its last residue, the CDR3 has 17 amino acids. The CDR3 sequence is CASSLVRGGGETQYFGS.

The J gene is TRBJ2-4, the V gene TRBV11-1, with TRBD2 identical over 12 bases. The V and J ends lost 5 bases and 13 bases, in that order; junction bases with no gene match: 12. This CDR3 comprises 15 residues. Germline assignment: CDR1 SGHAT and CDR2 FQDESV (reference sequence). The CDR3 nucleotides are TGTGCCAGCAGCCGGACTAGCGGGGAGAGTAATGAGCAGTACTTC. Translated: CASSRTSGESNEQYF.

The CDR3 sequence is CASSRGSWEQYF. CDR3 DNA: TGTGCCAGCAGCAGGGGTTCGTGGGAGCAGTACTTC. The chain couples TRBV6-1 to TRBJ2-5, with a weak D call TRBD1 (6 bases). The V gene's germline CDR1 is MNHNS and CDR2 SASEGT. CDR3 length: 12 amino acids. V gave up 6 bases and J gave up 11 bases, with 16 bases separating them.

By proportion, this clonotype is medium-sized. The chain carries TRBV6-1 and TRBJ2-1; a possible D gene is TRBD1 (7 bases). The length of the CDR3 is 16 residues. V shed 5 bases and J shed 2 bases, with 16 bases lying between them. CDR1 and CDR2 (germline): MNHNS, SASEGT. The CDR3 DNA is TGTGCCAGCAGTCCGCGAGGAGGGGGCGCCTACAATGAGCAGTTCTTC. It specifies CASSPRGGGAYNEQFF.

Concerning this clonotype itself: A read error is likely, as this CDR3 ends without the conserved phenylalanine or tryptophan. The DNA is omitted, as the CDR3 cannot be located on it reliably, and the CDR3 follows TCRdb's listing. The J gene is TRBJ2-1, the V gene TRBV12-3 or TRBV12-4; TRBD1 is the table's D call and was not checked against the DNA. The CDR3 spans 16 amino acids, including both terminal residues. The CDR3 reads CASSLVGPNYGYTFGS.

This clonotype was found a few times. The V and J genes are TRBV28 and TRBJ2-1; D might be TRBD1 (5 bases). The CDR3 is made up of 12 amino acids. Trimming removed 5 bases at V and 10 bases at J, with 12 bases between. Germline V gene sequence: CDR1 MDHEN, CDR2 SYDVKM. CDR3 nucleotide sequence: TGTGCCAGCAGTCTCCCCAGGGCCGAGCAGTTCTTC. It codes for CASSLPRAEQFF.

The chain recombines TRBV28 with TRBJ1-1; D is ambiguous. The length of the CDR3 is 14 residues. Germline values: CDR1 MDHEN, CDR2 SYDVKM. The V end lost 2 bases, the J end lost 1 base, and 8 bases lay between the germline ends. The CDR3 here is CASSLNPQNTEAFF. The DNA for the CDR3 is TGTGCCAGCAGTTTAAATCCCCAGAACACTGAAGCTTTCTTT.

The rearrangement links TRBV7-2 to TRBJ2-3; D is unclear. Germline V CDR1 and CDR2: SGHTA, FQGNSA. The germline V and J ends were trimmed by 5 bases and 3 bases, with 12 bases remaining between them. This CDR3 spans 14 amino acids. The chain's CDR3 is CASSPVGQTDTQYF. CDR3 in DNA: TGTGCCAGCAGCCCCGTAGGCCAGACAGATACGCAGTATTTT.

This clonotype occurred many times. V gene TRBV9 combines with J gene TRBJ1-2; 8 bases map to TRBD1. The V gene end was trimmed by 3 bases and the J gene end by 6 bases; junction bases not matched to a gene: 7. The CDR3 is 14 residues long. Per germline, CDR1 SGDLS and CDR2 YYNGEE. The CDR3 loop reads CASSGDRKWNGYTF. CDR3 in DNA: TGTGCCAGCAGCGGGGACAGGAAATGGAATGGCTACACCTTC.

The CDR3 region has the DNA TGCAGCGTCATTTGGGGGCGAATTCCCTACGAGCAGTACTTC. Translating gives CSVIWGRIPYEQYF. The J gene is TRBJ2-1, the V gene TRBV29-1; TRBD1 might be the D (6 bases). The DNA end favors TRBJ2-7, so the J call may be wrong. The germline V gene has CDR1 SQVTM and CDR2 ANQGSEA. The CDR3 totals 14 residues.

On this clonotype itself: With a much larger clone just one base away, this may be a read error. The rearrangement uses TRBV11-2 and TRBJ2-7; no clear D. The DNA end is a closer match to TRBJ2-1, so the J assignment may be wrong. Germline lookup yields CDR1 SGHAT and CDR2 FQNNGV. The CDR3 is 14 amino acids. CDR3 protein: CASSLDPSSYEQFF. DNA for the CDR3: TGTGCCAGCAGCTTAGACCCGAGCTCCTACGAGCAGTTCTTC.

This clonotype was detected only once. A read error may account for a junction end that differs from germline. The CDR3, as DNA: TGCGCCAGCAGTTCAACGACTGGACTAGAGGGAGGCTATGAGCAGTACTTT. It encodes CASSSTTGLEGGYEQYF. The rearrangement links TRBV5-1 to TRBJ1-6; no firm D call. Germline V gives CDR1 SGHRS, CDR2 YFSETQ. This CDR3 comprises 17 residues.